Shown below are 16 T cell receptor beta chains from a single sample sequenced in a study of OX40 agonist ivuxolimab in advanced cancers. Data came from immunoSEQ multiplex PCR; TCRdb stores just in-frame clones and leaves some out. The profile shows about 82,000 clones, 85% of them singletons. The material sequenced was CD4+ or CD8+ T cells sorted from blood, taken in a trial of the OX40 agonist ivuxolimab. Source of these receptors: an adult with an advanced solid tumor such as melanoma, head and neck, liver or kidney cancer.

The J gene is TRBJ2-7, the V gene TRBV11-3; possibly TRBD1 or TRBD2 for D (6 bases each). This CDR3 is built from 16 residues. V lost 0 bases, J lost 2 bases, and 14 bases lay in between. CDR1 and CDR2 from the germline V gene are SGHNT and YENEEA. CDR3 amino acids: CASSLERGPGPYEQYF. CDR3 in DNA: TGTGCCAGCAGCTTAGAACGGGGGCCGGGGCCCTACGAGCAGTACTTC.

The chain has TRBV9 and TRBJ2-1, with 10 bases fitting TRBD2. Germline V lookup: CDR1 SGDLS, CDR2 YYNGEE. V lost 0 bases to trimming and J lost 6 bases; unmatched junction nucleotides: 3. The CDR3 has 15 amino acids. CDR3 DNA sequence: TGTGCCAGCAGCGTAGCCCCTAGCGGGGGCAATGAGCAGTTCTTC. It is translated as CASSVAPSGGNEQFF. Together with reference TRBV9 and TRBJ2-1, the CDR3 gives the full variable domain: DSGVTQTPKHLITATGQRVTLRCSPRSGDLSVYWYQQSLDQGLQFLIQYYNGEERAKGNILERFSAQQFPDLHSELNLSSLELGDSALYFCASSVAPSGGNEQFFGPGTRLTVL.

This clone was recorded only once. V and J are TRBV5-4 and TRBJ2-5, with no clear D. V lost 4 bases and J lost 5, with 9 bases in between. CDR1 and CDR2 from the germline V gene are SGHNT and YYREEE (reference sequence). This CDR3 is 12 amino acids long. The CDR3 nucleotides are TGTGCCAGCAGCCCCGGCCGGGAGACCCAGTACTTC. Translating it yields CASSPGRETQYF.

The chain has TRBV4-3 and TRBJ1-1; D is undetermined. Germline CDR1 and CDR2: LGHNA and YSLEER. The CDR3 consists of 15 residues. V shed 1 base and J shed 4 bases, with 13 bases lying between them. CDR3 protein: CASSQGHSGSTEAFF. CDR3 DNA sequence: TGCGCCAGCAGCCAAGGTCACAGCGGGAGCACTGAAGCTTTCTTT.

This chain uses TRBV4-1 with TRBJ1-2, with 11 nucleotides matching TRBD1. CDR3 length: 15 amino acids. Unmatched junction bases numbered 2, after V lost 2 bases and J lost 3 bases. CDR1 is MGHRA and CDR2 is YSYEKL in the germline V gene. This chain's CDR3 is CASSQPGQGDYGYTF. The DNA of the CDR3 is TGCGCCAGCAGCCAACCGGGACAGGGGGACTATGGCTACACCTTC.

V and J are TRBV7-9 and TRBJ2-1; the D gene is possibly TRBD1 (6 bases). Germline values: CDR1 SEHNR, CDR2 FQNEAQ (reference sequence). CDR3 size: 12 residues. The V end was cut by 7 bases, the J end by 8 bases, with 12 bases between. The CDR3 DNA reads TGTGCCAGCACAGGGGTAGGCGATGAGCAGTTCTTC. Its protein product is CASTGVGDEQFF.

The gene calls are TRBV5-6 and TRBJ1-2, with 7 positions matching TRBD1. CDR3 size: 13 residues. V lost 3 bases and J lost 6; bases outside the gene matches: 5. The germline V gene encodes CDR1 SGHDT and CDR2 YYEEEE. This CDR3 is CASSSTGRNGYTF. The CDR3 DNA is TGTGCCAGCAGCTCGACAGGGAGGAATGGCTACACCTTC.

CDR3 in DNA: TGTGCCAGCAGCTTGTTCCGTGGGGGTGAGAACTATGGCTACACCTTC. Protein: CASSLFRGGENYGYTF. The chain joins TRBV5-6 to TRBJ1-2, with D possibly TRBD1 on 5 matching bases. Trimming left V 1 base short and J 2 bases short, with 15 bases between. The germline V gene has CDR1 SGHDT and CDR2 YYEEEE. The CDR3 loop spans 16 amino acids.

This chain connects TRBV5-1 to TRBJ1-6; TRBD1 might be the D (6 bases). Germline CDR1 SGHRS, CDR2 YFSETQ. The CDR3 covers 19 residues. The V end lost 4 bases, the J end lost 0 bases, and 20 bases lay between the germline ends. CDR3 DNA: TGCGCCAGCAGCGCCAGGAGGACAGAAATTAGCTCCTATAATTCACCCCTCCACTTT. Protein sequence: CASSARRTEISSYNSPLHF.

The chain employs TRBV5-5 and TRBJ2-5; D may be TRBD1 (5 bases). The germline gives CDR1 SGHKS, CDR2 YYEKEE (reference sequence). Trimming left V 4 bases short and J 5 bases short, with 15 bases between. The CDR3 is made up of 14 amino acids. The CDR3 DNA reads TGTGCCAGCAGCGCCAGGGTCCCTGGGGAGACCCAGTACTTC. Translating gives CASSARVPGETQYF.

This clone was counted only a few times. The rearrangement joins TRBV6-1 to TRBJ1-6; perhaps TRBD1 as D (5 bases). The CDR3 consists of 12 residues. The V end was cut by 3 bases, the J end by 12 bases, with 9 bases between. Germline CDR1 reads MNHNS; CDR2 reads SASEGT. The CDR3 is CASSEWGIPLHF. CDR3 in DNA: TGTGCCAGCAGTGAGTGGGGCATACCCCTCCACTTT.

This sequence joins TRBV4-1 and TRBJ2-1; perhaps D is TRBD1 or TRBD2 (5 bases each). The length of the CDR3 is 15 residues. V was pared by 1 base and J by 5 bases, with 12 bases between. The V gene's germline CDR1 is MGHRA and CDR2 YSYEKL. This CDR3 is CASSQVPRGDNEQFF. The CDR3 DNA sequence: TGCGCCAGCAGCCAAGTGCCCAGAGGGGACAATGAGCAGTTCTTC.

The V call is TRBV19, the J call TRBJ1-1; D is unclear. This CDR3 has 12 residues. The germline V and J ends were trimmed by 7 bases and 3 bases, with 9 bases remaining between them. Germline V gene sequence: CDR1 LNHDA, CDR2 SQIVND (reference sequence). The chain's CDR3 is CASTSSDTEAFF. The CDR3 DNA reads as TGTGCCAGTACTTCTTCGGACACTGAAGCTTTCTTT.

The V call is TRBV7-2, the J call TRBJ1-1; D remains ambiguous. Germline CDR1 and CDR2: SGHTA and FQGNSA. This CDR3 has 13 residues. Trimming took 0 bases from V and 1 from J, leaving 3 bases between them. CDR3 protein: CASSLAENTEAFF. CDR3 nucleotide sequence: TGTGCCAGCAGCTTAGCTGAGAACACTGAAGCTTTCTTT.

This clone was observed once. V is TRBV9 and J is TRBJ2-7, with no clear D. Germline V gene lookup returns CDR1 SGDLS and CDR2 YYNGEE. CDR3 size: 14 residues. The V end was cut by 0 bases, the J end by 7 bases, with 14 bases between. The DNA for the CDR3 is TGTGCCAGCAGCGTAGGGTGGGATCGTGGAGAGCAGTACTTC. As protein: CASSVGWDRGEQYF. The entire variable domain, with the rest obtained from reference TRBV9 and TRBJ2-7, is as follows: DSGVTQTPKHLITATGQRVTLRCSPRSGDLSVYWYQQSLDQGLQFLIQYYNGEERAKGNILERFSAQQFPDLHSELNLSSLELGDSALYFCASSVGWDRGEQYFGPGTRLTVT.

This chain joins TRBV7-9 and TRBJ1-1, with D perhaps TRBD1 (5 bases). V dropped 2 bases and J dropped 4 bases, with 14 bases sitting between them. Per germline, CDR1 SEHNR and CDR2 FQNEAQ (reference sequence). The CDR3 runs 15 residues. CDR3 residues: CASSLRGGSATEAFF. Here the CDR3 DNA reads TGTGCCAGCAGCTTAAGGGGAGGGAGTGCCACTGAAGCTTTCTTT.